This TCR beta chain stems from a study of Tregs in tolerant kidney transplant recipients. The table came from immunoSEQ multiplex PCR; TCRdb's copy has only in-frame clones and leaves some out. The sample shows more than 90,000 clones, approximately 93% of them seen only once. A remark on this clone: Its antigen is as yet unknown.

Trimming at V came to 10 bases and at J to 2 bases, leaving 10 bases not matched to a gene. Looked up from germline, CDR1 is ENHRY and CDR2 is SYGVKD. The CDR3 runs 15 residues. Study-level findings and limits: Validation in larger populations is needed because few patients were studied. Some patients' samples used different primers over time, so nucleotide sequences weren't comparable.

Related graft donors supplied nonmyeloablative bone marrow transplants, and mixed chimerism was transient. Unstimulated Tregs (CD4+CD25+CD127-) and CD4+CD25- non-Tregs were sorted from PBMCs. This sequence originates from a human patient who received a combined kidney and bone marrow transplant. Some T cells may originate from the graft donor. The sequencing used CD4+ T cells from blood (PBMCs), collected 12 months after the transplant. The V gene is TRBV10-3, the J gene TRBJ2-3, with TRBD1 identical over 9 bases. As DNA, the CDR3 is TGTGCCACAGGACAGGGGTTGGTAATCACAGATACGCAGTATTTT. Its translation is CATGQGLVITDTQYF.